The next 9 T cell receptor beta chains were all read from a single sample in a study of shared clonotypes between healthy human individuals. This table comes from immunoSEQ multiplex PCR, and its TCRdb copy is limited to in-frame clones, with some not included. This table has over 850,000 clones, about four fifths appearing once. The sequencing input was memory CD4+ T cells from PBMCs. Subset described: CD45RA-negative fraction. These receptors were taken from a man aged 18 to 35 in good health. Some clones in this sample may be carry-over from other donors' samples.

This chain joins TRBV29-1 and TRBJ2-1; 7 nucleotides agree with TRBD1. The CDR3 runs 12 residues. Unmatched junction bases numbered 1, after V lost 5 bases and J lost 3 bases. CDR1 and CDR2 from the germline V gene are SQVTM and ANQGSEA. The CDR3 DNA sequence: TGCAGCGTTAGACAGGGCTACAATGAGCAGTTCTTC. Translated, it gives CSVRQGYNEQFF.

This chain uses TRBV15 with TRBJ1-5, with D perhaps TRBD1 (6 bases). There are 15 residues in the CDR3. The germline V gene has CDR1 LNHNV and CDR2 YYDKDF (reference sequence). V was cut by 0 bases and J by 4 bases, with 10 bases left in between. CDR3 DNA: TGTGCCACCAGCAGAGAGGGGGCGTTAAATCAGCCCCAGCATTTT. Translated: CATSREGALNQPQHF.

This chain uses TRBV28 with TRBJ2-2; D uncertain. Germline loops: CDR1 MDHEN, CDR2 SYDVKM. V was shortened by 4 bases and J by 6 bases, with 6 bases between the two germline ends. The length of the CDR3 is 12 residues. CDR3 nucleotide sequence: TGTGCCAGCAGTTGGCTAGCCGGGGAGCTGTTTTTT. Protein product: CASSWLAGELFF.

The chain combines TRBV6-6 with TRBJ2-7; D might be TRBD1 or TRBD2, each matching 5 bases. Trimming stripped 8 bases from V and 10 bases from J, with 15 bases between. Germline V gene lookup returns CDR1 MNHNY and CDR2 SVGAGI (reference sequence). The CDR3 totals 11 residues. CDR3 bases: TGTGCCAGCCGTCAAGGGGACCGACAGTACTTC. Amino acid sequence: CASRQGDRQYF.

The genes are TRBV6-1 and TRBJ2-4, with D maybe TRBD1 (6 bases). Germline-derived CDR1 and CDR2 are MNHNS and SASEGT. The CDR3 consists of 15 residues. V was shortened by 6 bases and J by 0 bases, with 12 bases between the two germline ends. The CDR3 DNA sequence: TGTGCCAGCAGAATACAGGGTCTAGCCAAAAACATTCAGTACTTC. Encoded protein: CASRIQGLAKNIQYF.

This clone was detected only a few times. The chain couples TRBV5-1 to TRBJ1-1, with TRBD1 matching over 7 bases. Germline V gene data show CDR1 as SGHRS and CDR2 as YFSETQ. The CDR3 length is 16 residues. The ends lost 4 bases at V and 3 bases at J; junction bases unmatched: 12. The CDR3 nucleotides are TGCGCCAGCAGCGGAATAATGACAGGGTTTGACACTGAAGCTTTCTTT. This sequence encodes CASSGIMTGFDTEAFF.

This chain joins TRBV5-6 and TRBJ1-2; the D is unclear. V was clipped by 0 bases and J by 8 bases, with 11 bases between them. Per the germline V gene, CDR1 is SGHDT and CDR2 is YYEEEE. The CDR3 loop spans 13 amino acids. CDR3 sequence reads: CASSLAGGKGYTF. For the CDR3, the DNA is TGTGCCAGCAGCTTGGCCGGAGGGAAGGGCTACACCTTC.

Only a few counts were recorded for this clone. The J gene is TRBJ1-2, the V gene TRBV20-1; D gene unclear. Trimming stripped 3 bases from V and 10 bases from J, with 12 bases between. The CDR3 runs to 11 residues. Germline V gives CDR1 DFQATT, CDR2 SNEGSKA (reference sequence). CDR3 in amino acids: CSARDQTHYTF. In nucleotides, the CDR3 is TGCAGTGCTAGGGACCAGACCCACTACACCTTC.

For the CDR3, the DNA is TGTGCCAGCAGGATTGGCCCTACCGGGGAAAAACTGTTTTTT. It encodes CASRIGPTGEKLFF. The V and J genes are TRBV2 and TRBJ1-4; no reliable D call. The CDR3 sequence is 14 residues long. V lost 6 bases, J lost 8 bases, and 16 bases lay in between. CDR1 SNHLY and CDR2 FYNNEI come from the germline V gene.